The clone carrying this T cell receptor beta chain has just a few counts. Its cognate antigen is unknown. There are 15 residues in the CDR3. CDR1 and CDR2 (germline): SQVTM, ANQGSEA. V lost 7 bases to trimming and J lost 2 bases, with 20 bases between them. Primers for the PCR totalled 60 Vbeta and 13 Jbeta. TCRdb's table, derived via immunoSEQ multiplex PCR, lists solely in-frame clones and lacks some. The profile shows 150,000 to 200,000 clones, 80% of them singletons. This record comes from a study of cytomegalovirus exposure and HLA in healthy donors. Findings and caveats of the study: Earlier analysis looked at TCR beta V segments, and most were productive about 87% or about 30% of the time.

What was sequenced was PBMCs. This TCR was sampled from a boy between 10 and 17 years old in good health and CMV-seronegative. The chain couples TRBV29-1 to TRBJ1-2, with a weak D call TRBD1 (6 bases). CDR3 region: CSESHLLRGNYGYTF. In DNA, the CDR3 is TGCAGCGAATCCCACTTGCTCAGGGGAAACTATGGCTACACCTTC.